Listed below are T cell receptor beta chains from one sample, sequenced in a study of CD8+ T cells in alopecia areata. Repertoires were generated with immunoSEQ multiplex PCR, while TCRdb's copy carries only in-frame clones and drops some. The data show about 120,000 clones, with about 54% seen just once and roughly 30% held by the top ten. The specimen comprised CD8+ T cells sorted from blood, sampled at week 4, from a patient treated with tofacitinib. The receptors were gathered from a human donor with alopecia areata. The CDR3 runs from the conserved cysteine through the conserved F or W. A D gene is named only where the DNA matches it firmly. Size is stated for part of the rows, as once, few or many counts, or as a class when the clone is expanded.

J | D | V | size | CDR3 | DNA
TRBJ2-1 | - | TRBV19 | - | CASKPLASTENNEQFF | TGTGCCAGTAAGCCGCTAGCTTCCACAGAAAACAATGAGCAGTTCTTC
TRBJ2-5 | - | TRBV11-2 | - | CASSLLGETQYF | TGTGCCAGCAGCCTGCTAGGGGAGACCCAGTACTTC
TRBJ1-2 | TRBD1 | TRBV29-1 | - | CSVEEDRGNGYTF | TGCAGCGTTGAAGAGGACAGGGGGAACGGCTACACCTTC
TRBJ2-3 | - | TRBV30 | once | CAWSVLGTDTDTQYF | TGTGCCTGGAGTGTACTGGGGACTGACACAGATACGCAGTATTTT
TRBJ2-7 | TRBD1 | TRBV11-2 | once | CASSARTGRYEQYF | TGTGCCAGCAGCGCCAGGACAGGGAGGTACGAGCAGTACTTC
TRBJ1-1 | TRBD1 | TRBV15 | - | CATSRDRGPTTEAFF | TGTGCCACCAGCAGAGATAGGGGGCCCACCACTGAAGCTTTCTTT
TRBJ2-5 | TRBD1 | TRBV5-1 | - | CASSLIGTGGETQYF | TGCGCCAGCAGCTTGATCGGGACAGGGGGAGAGACCCAGTACTTC
TRBJ1-2 | TRBD1 | TRBV5-6 | - | CASNPTGGVNGYTF | TGTGCCAGCAATCCGACAGGGGGAGTAAATGGCTACACCTTC
TRBJ1-2 | - | TRBV6-1 | few | CASSEAPHYGYTF | TGTGCCAGCAGTGAAGCGCCCCACTATGGCTACACCTTC
TRBJ2-5 | - | TRBV27 | - | CASSPYEGTQYF | TGTGCCAGCAGTCCATACGAGGGGACCCAGTACTTC
TRBJ2-3 | TRBD2 | TRBV5-6 | - | CASSSTSGGHLSTDTQYF | TGTGCCAGCAGCTCGACTAGCGGGGGGCATCTTAGCACAGATACGCAGTATTTT
TRBJ2-3 | TRBD1 | TRBV29-1 | few | CSVNADRVDTQYF | TGCAGCGTCAACGCGGACAGGGTAGATACGCAGTATTTT
TRBJ1-1 | - | TRBV6-5 | - | CASSYTFGRKNTEAFF | TGTGCCAGCAGTTATACATTTGGACGGAAGAACACTGAAGCTTTCTTT
TRBJ1-5 | - | TRBV30 | - | CAWSPGNQPQHF | TGTGCCTGGAGTCCAGGGAACCAGCCCCAGCATTTT
TRBJ2-1 | - | TRBV13 | - | CASSLAGGHNEQFF | TGTGCCAGCAGCTTAGCGGGGGGCCACAATGAGCAGTTCTTC
TRBJ1-1 | - | TRBV7-9 | - | CASSTQNTEAFF | TGTGCCAGCAGCACCCAGAACACTGAAGCTTTCTTT
TRBJ1-2 | - | TRBV30 | few | CAWRPGSGYTF | TGTGCCTGGAGACCGGGGAGCGGCTACACCTTC
TRBJ2-6 | - | TRBV29-1 | - | CSAAGTAGANVLTF | TGCAGCGCAGCCGGTACAGCTGGGGCCAACGTCCTGACTTTC
TRBJ2-5 | - | TRBV25-1 | - | CASIRDGGETQYF | TGTGCCAGCATCAGGGACGGTGGAGAGACCCAGTACTTC
TRBJ2-1 | - | TRBV29-1 | - | CSVEADLSYNEQFF | TGCAGCGTTGAAGCCGATTTATCCTACAATGAGCAGTTCTTC
TRBJ2-1 | - | TRBV29-1 | few | CSVPGPYEQFF | TGCAGCGTCCCGGGACCTTATGAGCAGTTCTTC
TRBJ1-2 | - | TRBV30 | few | CAWSEGSGYGYTF | TGTGCCTGGAGTGAAGGGAGCGGCTATGGCTACACCTTC